This T cell receptor beta chain derives from a study of T cell repertoires in cytomegalovirus infection. Of note for this clonotype: What it binds is not known.

Notes on the study in general: CMV-specific HLA-C-restricted TCR beta clonotypes dominated the ex vivo response.

TCRdb ran MiXCR on the reads and lists one entry per CDR3 protein. The data show 700,000 to 900,000 distinct CDR3 sequences, about 27% seen once. The receptor was derived from a human donor in good health (CMV status not recorded). Some clones in this sample may be carry-over from other donors' samples. This material consisted of cultured CD8+ T cells from PBMCs, taken from culture after CMV antigen stimulation.

The CDR3 region is CASSHGTGDPTGELFF. The CDR3 coding sequence is TGCGCCAGCAGCCATGGGACAGGGGATCCCACCGGGGAGCTGTTTTTT. The genes are TRBV4-3 and TRBJ2-2; 10 bases line up with TRBD1. The CDR3 runs to 16 residues. Trimming at V came to 3 bases and at J to 4 bases, leaving 5 bases not matched to a gene. Germline CDR1 and CDR2: LGHNA and YSLEER.